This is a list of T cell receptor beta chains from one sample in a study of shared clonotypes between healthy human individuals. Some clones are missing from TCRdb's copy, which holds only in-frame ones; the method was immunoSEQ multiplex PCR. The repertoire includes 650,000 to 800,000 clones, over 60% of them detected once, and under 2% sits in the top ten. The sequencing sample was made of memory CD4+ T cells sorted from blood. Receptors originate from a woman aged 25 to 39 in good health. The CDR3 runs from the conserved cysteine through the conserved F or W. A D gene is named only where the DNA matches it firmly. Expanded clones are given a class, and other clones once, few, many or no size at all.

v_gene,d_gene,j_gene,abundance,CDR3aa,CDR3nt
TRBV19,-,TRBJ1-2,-,CATALGGAANYGYTF,TGTGCCACCGCACTCGGGGGGGCGGCTAACTATGGCTACACCTTC
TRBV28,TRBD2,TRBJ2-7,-,CASSPLAGHYEQYF,TGTGCCAGCAGTCCCCTAGCGGGGCACTACGAGCAGTACTTC
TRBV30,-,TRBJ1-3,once,CAWSLISGNTIYF,TGTGCCTGGAGTCTCATCTCTGGAAACACCATATATTTT
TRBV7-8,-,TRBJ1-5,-,CASTNGGAVQHF,TGTGCCAGCACCAATGGAGGAGCAGTCCAGCATTTT
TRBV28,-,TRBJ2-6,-,CASSSYQSLGANVLTF,TGTGCCAGCAGTTCTTACCAGAGTCTAGGGGCCAACGTCCTGACTTTC
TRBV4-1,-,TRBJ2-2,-,CASSQLDLITNTGELFF,TGCGCCAGCAGCCAACTGGACTTAATCACGAACACCGGGGAGCTGTTTTTT
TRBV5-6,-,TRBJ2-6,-,CASSFKGSGANVLTF,TGTGCCAGCAGCTTCAAGGGCTCTGGGGCCAACGTCCTGACTTTC
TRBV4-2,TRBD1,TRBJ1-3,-,CASSRIRQGPRGNTIYF,TGTGCCAGCAGCCGCATACGACAGGGGCCTCGTGGAAACACCATATATTTT
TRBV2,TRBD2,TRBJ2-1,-,CASKGEAGVYNEQFF,TGTGCCAGCAAAGGGGAGGCGGGGGTCTACAATGAGCAGTTCTTC
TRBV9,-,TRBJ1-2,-,CASSPQTGGYGYTF,TGTGCCAGCAGCCCACAGACTGGCGGCTATGGCTACACCTTC
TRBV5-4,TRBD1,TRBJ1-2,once,CASSLERQGNYGYTF,TGTGCCAGCAGCCTAGAAAGACAGGGGAACTATGGCTACACCTTC
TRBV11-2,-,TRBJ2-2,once,CASSLTAKPNTGELFF,TGTGCCAGCAGCTTAACCGCCAAGCCGAACACCGGGGAGCTGTTTTTT
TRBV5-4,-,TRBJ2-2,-,CASSLVNTGELFF,TGTGCCAGCAGCTTGGTAAACACCGGGGAGCTGTTTTTT
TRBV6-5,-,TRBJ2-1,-,CASNRAVGNEQFF,TGTGCCAGCAACAGGGCGGTTGGCAATGAGCAGTTCTTC
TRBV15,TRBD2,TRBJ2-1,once,CATSRDIGSPGTSGRAVPYNEQFF,TGTGCCACCAGCAGAGATATTGGCAGCCCCGGGACTAGCGGGAGGGCCGTGCCCTACAATGAGCAGTTCTTC
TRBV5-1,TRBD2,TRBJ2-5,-,CASSLRGREGETQYF,TGCGCCAGCAGCTTGCGGGGGAGGGAAGGAGAGACCCAGTACTTC
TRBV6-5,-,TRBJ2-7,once,CASSYQGTSYEQYF,TGTGCCAGCAGTTACCAAGGGACATCGTACGAGCAGTACTTC
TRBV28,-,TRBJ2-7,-,CASSSDRKDFF,TGTGCCAGCAGTTCCGACAGGAAAGATTTTTTC
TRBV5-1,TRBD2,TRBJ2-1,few,CASSEASGGYNEQFF,TGCGCCAGCAGCGAAGCTAGCGGAGGCTACAATGAGCAGTTCTTC
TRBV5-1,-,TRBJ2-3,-,CASSLEQITDTQYF,TGCGCCAGCAGCTTAGAACAGATCACAGATACGCAGTATTTT
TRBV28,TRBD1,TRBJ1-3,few,CASSRQGAGGNTIYF,TGTGCCAGCAGCCGACAGGGGGCGGGGGGAAACACCATATATTTT
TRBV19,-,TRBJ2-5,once,CASGTQETQYF,TGTGCCAGCGGGACGCAAGAGACCCAGTACTTC
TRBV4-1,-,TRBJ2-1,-,CASSQIVHEQFF,TGCGCCAGCAGCCAAATCGTCCATGAGCAGTTCTTC
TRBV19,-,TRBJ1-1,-,CASRIPTGGRSTEAFF,TGTGCCAGTCGGATCCCGACCGGGGGACGTTCAACTGAAGCTTTCTTT
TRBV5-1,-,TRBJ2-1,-,CASSLDNHGSYNEQFF,TGCGCCAGCAGCTTGGATAATCATGGCTCCTACAATGAGCAGTTCTTC
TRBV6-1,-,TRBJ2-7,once,CASSERAYEQYF,TGTGCCAGCAGTGAAAGGGCCTACGAGCAGTACTTC
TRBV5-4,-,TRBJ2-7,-,CASSLMLADSEQYF,TGTGCCAGCAGCTTGATGCTAGCCGACTCCGAGCAGTACTTC
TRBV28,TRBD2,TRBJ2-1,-,CASSLFPGGPNEQFF,TGTGCCAGCAGTTTATTCCCGGGAGGTCCCAATGAGCAGTTCTTC
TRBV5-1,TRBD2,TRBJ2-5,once,CASSLSGNQETQYF,TGCGCCAGCAGCCTTAGCGGGAACCAGGAGACCCAGTACTTC
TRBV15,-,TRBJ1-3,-,CATSRGPPGNSGNTIYF,TGTGCCACCAGCAGAGGGCCCCCGGGGAACTCTGGAAACACCATATATTTT
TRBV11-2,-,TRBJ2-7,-,CASSLDRTATYYEQYF,TGTGCCAGCAGCTTGGATAGGACTGCGACATACTACGAGCAGTACTTC
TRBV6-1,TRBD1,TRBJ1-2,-,CASSVSDRVGYTF,TGTGCCAGCAGTGTCTCGGACAGGGTTGGCTACACCTTC
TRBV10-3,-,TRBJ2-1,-,CAIRAGEGRVNEQFF,TGTGCCATCCGTGCAGGGGAGGGCCGGGTGAATGAGCAGTTCTTC
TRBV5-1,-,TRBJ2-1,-,CASSEADREQFF,TGCGCCAGCAGCGAGGCGGACCGTGAGCAGTTCTTC
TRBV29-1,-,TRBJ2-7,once,CSVDSLGGEQYF,TGCAGCGTTGACAGCCTCGGCGGGGAGCAGTACTTC
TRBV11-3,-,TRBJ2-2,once,CASSLGFAGELFF,TGTGCCAGCAGCTTGGGGTTCGCCGGGGAGCTGTTTTTT
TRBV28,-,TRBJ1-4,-,CASNELLGNEKLFF,TGTGCCTCCAATGAGCTCTTGGGCAATGAAAAACTGTTTTTT
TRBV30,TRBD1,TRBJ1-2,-,CAWIWDRGDGYTF,TGTGCCTGGATTTGGGACAGGGGAGATGGCTACACCTTC
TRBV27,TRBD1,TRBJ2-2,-,CASSLSPGQGSSTGELFF,TGTGCCAGCAGTTTATCACCGGGACAGGGGTCGTCCACCGGGGAGCTGTTTTTT
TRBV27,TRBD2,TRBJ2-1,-,CASRKGGGFYNEQFF,TGTGCCAGCAGAAAGGGCGGGGGATTTTACAATGAGCAGTTCTTC
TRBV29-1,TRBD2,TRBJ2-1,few,CSADLGLGVGLAVSEQFF,TGCAGCGCCGACCTGGGCCTGGGAGTCGGACTAGCTGTCTCTGAGCAGTTCTTC
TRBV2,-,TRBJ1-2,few,CASSDSGEGYTF,TGTGCCAGCAGTGACTCGGGGGAAGGCTACACCTTC